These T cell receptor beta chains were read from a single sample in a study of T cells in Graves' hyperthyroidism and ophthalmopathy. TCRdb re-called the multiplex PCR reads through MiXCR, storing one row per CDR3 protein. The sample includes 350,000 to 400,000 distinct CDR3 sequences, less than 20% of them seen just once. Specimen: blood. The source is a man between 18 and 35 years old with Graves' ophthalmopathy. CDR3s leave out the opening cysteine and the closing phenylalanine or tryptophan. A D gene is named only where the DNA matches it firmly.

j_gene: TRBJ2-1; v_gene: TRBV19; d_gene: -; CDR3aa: ASRPERANYNEQF
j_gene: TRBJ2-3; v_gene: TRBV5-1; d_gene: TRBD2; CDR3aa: ASSLRASGGGADTQY
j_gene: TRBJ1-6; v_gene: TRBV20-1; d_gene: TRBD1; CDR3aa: SAPQGGTPTRNSPLH
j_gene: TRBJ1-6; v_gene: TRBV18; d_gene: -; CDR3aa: ASSPGSGANNSPLH
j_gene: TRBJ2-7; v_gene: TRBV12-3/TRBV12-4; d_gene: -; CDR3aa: ASGARAHEQY
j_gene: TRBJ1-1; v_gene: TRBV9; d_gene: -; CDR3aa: ASSVVGAGEAF
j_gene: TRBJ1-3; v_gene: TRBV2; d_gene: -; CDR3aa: ASSQTSFSGNTIY
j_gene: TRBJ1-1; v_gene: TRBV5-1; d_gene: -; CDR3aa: ASSVQGIRAEAF
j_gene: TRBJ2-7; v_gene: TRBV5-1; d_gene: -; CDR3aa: ASSSRGKEAYEQY
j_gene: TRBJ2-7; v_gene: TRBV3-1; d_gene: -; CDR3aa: ASSQETRAVYEQY
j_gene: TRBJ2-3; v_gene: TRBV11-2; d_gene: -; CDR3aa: ASSLYPDTQY
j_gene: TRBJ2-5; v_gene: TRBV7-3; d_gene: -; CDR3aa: ASSSTGMGGTQY
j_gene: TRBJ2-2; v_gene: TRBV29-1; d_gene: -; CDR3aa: SAEGDTGELF
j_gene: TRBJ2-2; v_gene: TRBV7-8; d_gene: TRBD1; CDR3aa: ASSLASGQGIPGELF
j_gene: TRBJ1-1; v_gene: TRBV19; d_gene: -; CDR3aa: ASSVGPVRGVNTEAF
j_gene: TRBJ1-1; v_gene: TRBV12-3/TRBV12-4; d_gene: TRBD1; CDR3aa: ASSPSWTGGLNTEAF
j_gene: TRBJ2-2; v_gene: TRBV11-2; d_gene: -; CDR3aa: ASSRPTGNTGELF
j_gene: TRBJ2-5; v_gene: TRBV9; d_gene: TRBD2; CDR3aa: ASSVSPPSGGGPLQETQY
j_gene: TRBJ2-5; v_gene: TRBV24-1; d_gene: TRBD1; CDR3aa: ATSENPWTGPETQY
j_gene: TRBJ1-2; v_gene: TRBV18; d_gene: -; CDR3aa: ASSPGPTESNYGYT
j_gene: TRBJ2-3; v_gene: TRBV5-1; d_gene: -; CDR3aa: ASSPGSGTDTQY
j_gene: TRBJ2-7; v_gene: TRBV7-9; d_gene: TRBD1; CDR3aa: ASSSGANGQGKNEQY
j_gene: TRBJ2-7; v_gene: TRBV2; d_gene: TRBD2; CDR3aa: ASRPRGDISDEQY
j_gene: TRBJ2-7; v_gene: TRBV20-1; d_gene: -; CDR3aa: SARVWTVNSYEQY
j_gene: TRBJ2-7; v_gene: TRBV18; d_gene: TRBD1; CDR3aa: ASSKRQGRVSTYEQY
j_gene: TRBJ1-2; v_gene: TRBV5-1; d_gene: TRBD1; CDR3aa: ASSTGTGRYGYT
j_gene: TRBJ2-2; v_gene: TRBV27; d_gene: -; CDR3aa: ASSLSTSTGELF
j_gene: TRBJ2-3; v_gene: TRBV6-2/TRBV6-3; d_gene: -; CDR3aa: ASSYSRSTDTQY
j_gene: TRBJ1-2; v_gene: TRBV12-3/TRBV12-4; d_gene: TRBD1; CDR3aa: ASRPGQGAFVGYT
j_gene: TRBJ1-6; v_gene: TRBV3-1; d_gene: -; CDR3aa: ASSQGGGGNSPLH
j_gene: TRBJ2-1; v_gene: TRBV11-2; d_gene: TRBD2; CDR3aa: ASSWTSTNNEQF
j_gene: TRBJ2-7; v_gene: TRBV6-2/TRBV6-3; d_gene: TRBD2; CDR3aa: ASSYGPGLAYEQY
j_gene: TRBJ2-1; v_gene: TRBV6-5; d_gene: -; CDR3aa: ASSPSVGEQF
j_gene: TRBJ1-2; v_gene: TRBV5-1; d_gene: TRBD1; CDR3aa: ASTNGGQGGYT
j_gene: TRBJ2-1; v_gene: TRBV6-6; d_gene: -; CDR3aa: ASSYRDRRDEQF
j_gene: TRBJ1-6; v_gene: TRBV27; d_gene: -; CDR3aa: ASTQGSYNSPLH
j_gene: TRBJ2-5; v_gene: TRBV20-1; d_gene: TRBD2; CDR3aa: SARVSWGGETQY
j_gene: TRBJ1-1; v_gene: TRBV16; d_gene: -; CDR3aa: ASSLPPEAF
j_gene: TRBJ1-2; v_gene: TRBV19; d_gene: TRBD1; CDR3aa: ASSIWRDSTFGGYT
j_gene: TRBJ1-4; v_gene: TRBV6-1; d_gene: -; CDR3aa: ASSDPGKNEKLF
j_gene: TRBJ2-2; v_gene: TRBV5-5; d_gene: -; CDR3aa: ASIPVLTGELF
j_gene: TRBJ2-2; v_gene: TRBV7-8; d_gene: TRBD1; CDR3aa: ASSSLDRADTGELF
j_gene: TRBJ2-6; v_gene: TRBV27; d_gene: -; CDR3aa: ASSLIPDSSGANVLT
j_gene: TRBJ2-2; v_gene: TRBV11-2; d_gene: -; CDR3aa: ASSLVRGGELF
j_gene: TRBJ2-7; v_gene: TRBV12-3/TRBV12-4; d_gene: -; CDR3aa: ASSFGTLTGEQY
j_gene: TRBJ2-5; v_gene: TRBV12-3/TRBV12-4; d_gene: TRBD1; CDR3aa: ASRQTGEETQY
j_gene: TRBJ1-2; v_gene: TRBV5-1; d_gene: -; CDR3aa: ASSLGGPHGYT
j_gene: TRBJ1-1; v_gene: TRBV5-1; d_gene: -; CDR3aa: ASSWSSELNTEAF
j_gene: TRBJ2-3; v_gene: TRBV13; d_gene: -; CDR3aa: ASSRGGALGDTQY
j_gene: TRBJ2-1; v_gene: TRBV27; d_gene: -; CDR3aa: ASSLYRVQGMGEQF
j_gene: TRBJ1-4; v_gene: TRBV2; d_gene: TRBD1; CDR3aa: ASSSGTENEKLF
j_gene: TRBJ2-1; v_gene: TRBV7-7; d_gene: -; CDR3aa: ASSRGVLGGNEQF
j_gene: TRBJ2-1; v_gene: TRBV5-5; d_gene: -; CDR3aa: ASSPSRVSYNEQF
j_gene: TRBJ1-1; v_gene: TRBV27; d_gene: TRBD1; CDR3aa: ASSHRDRVAEAF
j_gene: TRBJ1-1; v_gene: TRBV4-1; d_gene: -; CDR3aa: ASSQGSGYTEAF